Included here is one TCR beta chain sequence, with context. Germline V lookup: CDR1 LGHNA, CDR2 YNFKEQ. The length of the CDR3 is 16 residues. With V trimmed by 0 bases and J by 1 base, 6 bases remained unmatched. The method was immunoSEQ multiplex PCR; TCRdb's version includes in-frame clones alone and lacks a portion of them. The sample gives about 82,000 clones, 90% to 95% of which show up once; approximately 9% is in the top ten. This entry belongs to a study of PD-L1 blockade in urothelial cancer. This sample comprised PBMCs, obtained around atezolizumab (anti-PD-L1) treatment. This receptor was identified in a man in his 60s with urothelial cancer. The V and J genes are TRBV4-2 and TRBJ2-7; 7 bases match TRBD1. The CDR3 coding sequence is TGTGCCAGCAGCCAAGAGGGGACAGAGGGTTCCTACGAGCAGTACTTC. This translates into CASSQEGTEGSYEQYF.